Below are 28 T cell receptor beta chains sequenced from a single sample in a study of cytomegalovirus exposure and HLA in healthy donors. PCR primers comprised 60 Vbeta and 13 Jbeta primers. Measured with immunoSEQ multiplex PCR; TCRdb has only the in-frame clones, and not every one. The table lists around 160,000 clones. Specimen: PBMCs. All receptors come from a woman in her forties or fifties in good health and CMV-seronegative.

V and J are TRBV4-2 and TRBJ2-7; a possible D gene is TRBD2 (5 bases). The ends were cut back, 0 bases at V and 1 base at J, with 16 bases in the middle. This CDR3 comprises 17 residues. CDR1 and CDR2 from the germline V gene are LGHNA and YNFKEQ. CDR3 loop: CASSQDGRFRASYEQYF. CDR3 nucleotides: TGTGCCAGCAGCCAAGATGGGAGATTTCGGGCATCCTACGAGCAGTACTTC.

CDR3 nucleotides: TGTGCCTGGAGTGTGGACAGGGCCGGGTATGGCTACACCTTC. It yields the protein CAWSVDRAGYGYTF. The chain joins TRBV30 to TRBJ1-2; 8 bases map to TRBD1. J was trimmed by 5 bases and V by 0 bases; bases with no gene match: 5. This CDR3 is built from 14 residues. The germline CDR1 and CDR2 sequences are GTSNPN and SVGIG (reference sequence).

Of note for this clone: The sample contains more than one DNA sequence encoding this CDR3. V usage is TRBV9 and J usage is TRBJ2-3; possible D gene TRBD2, 6 bases. The CDR3 has 15 residues. Trimming took 5 bases from V and 3 from J, leaving 16 bases between them. Germline values: CDR1 SGDLS, CDR2 YYNGEE. CDR3 sequence: CASSPLGGRTDTQYF. The CDR3 DNA follows: TGTGCCAGCAGTCCCCTTGGGGGGAGGACAGATACGCAGTATTTT.

Of note for this clone: Relative to the germline gene, one junction end is altered; a read error may explain this. The same CDR3 is also encoded by other DNA sequences in this sample. The chain recombines TRBV11-2 with TRBJ2-6, with D uncertain. The CDR3 is 16 residues long. Germline-derived CDR1 and CDR2 are SGHAT and FQNNGV. The CDR3 DNA follows: TGCGCCAGCAGCCCCTTCGAGCGCAGTGGGGCCAACGTCCTGACTTTC. Amino acids: CASSPFERSGANVLTF.

The chain employs TRBV7-2 and TRBJ2-1, with a weak D call TRBD2 (6 bases). Per germline, CDR1 SGHTA and CDR2 FQGNSA. The CDR3 extends over 15 amino acids. Trimming took off 5 bases at V and 0 bases at J, with 11 bases between the two ends. The CDR3 DNA is TGTGCCAGCAGCACTAGCTGGAGCTCCTACAATGAGCAGTTCTTC. It is translated as CASSTSWSSYNEQFF.

The CDR3 here is CASTGIKDTQYF. In DNA, the CDR3 is TGTGCCAGCACCGGGATTAAAGATACGCAGTATTTT. The chain uses TRBV7-9 and TRBJ2-3, with D possibly being TRBD2 (5 bases). Per germline, CDR1 SEHNR and CDR2 FQNEAQ (reference sequence). The CDR3 runs to 12 residues. Trimming shortened V by 7 bases and J by 5 bases, and 10 bases separated the two germline ends.

The rearrangement uses TRBV18 and TRBJ2-1; maybe TRBD2 (5 bases). Germline V gives CDR1 KGHSH, CDR2 LQKENI. V gave up 2 bases and J gave up 8 bases, with 13 bases separating them. The CDR3 loop spans 14 amino acids. CDR3 region: CASSPGPAGDEQFF. The CDR3 nucleotides read TGTGCCAGCTCACCAGGGCCAGCCGGGGATGAGCAGTTCTTC.

V gene TRBV7-9 combines with J gene TRBJ1-2; D is uncertain. The CDR3 length is 13 residues. Germline-derived CDR1 and CDR2 are SEHNR and FQNEAQ (reference sequence). Deletions cut 2 bases from V and 8 bases from J, with 12 bases between. The CDR3 region has the DNA TGTGCCAGCAGCTTACCCCAGTTGGAGGGCTACACCTTC. It is translated as CASSLPQLEGYTF.

The gene calls are TRBV30 and TRBJ2-7; tentatively, D is TRBD1 (5 bases). Germline V gene data show CDR1 as GTSNPN and CDR2 as SVGIG (reference sequence). V lost 4 bases and J 4 bases, leaving 11 bases between the germline ends. The CDR3 loop spans 12 amino acids. The chain's CDR3 is CAWIGQTYEQYF. The CDR3 DNA reads as TGTGCCTGGATCGGACAAACTTACGAGCAGTACTTC.

This chain uses TRBV6-1 with TRBJ1-6; D may be TRBD1 (5 bases). This CDR3 region has 15 residues. The germline CDR1 and CDR2 sequences are MNHNS and SASEGT. With 4 bases removed from V and 6 bases from J, the gap between germline ends came to 13 bases. CDR3 bases: TGTGCCAGCAGTGTGCCCCGGGGGGGTAATTCACCCCTCCACTTT. Amino acids: CASSVPRGGNSPLHF.

V usage is TRBV30 and J usage is TRBJ2-1; 10 bases are a match to TRBD2. V trimming: 3 bases; J trimming: 5 bases; junction bases outside the gene matches: 7. The length of the CDR3 is 15 residues. Germline assignment: CDR1 GTSNPN and CDR2 SVGIG (reference sequence). CDR3 amino acids: CAWRGPAGGNNEQFF. DNA of the CDR3: TGTGCCTGGAGGGGCCCAGCGGGAGGGAACAATGAGCAGTTCTTC.

The gene calls are TRBV5-6 and TRBJ2-1, with 9 bases lining up with TRBD2. The V gene's germline CDR1 is SGHDT and CDR2 YYEEEE. The trim removed 4 bases at V and 3 bases at J, leaving 11 bases unmatched. This CDR3 is built from 17 residues. DNA for the CDR3: TGTGCCAGCAGCCGGGAGGATAGCGGGAGTAACTACAATGAGCAGTTCTTC. Protein: CASSREDSGSNYNEQFF.

V usage is TRBV25-1 and J usage is TRBJ1-2; TRBD1 matches 9 bases. CDR1 is MGHDK and CDR2 is SYGVNS in the germline V gene. CDR3 length: 15 amino acids. Unmatched junction bases numbered 7, after V lost 4 bases and J lost 4 bases. DNA of the CDR3: TGTGCCAGCAGTGTTCCGGGACAGGGTCTCTATGGCTACACCTTC. Protein sequence: CASSVPGQGLYGYTF.

This chain joins TRBV6-5 and TRBJ2-3; weak D call: TRBD1 (5 bases). V was pared by 5 bases and J by 1 base, with 13 bases between. The germline V gene encodes CDR1 MNHEY and CDR2 SVGAGI. This CDR3 contains 15 residues. The CDR3 coding sequence is TGTGCCAGCAGTCCCAGGGCCCGCGGCACAGATACGCAGTATTTT. Its protein product is CASSPRARGTDTQYF.

The V call is TRBV7-2, the J call TRBJ2-7; 7 bases agree with TRBD2. The CDR3 covers 14 residues. Looked up from germline, CDR1 is SGHTA and CDR2 is FQGNSA. J gave up 9 bases and V 5 bases, and 13 bases lay outside the gene matches. The DNA of the CDR3 is TGTGCCAGCAGCAACCAACCGGGACTAAATGGGCAGTACTTC. Amino acid sequence: CASSNQPGLNGQYF.

J is TRBJ2-1 and V is TRBV7-3, with D maybe TRBD2 (6 bases). V gave up 1 base and J gave up 9 bases, with 16 bases separating them. CDR1 is SGHTA and CDR2 is FQGTGA in the germline V gene. The CDR3 has 15 residues. The CDR3 coding sequence is TGTGCCAGCAGCTTAAGTACTAGCTTGGGCAGTGAGCAGTTCTTC. Its translation: CASSLSTSLGSEQFF.

The chain employs TRBV2 and TRBJ1-1; 7 positions agree with TRBD1. Germline CDR1 reads SNHLY; CDR2 reads FYNNEI. The J segment lost 7 bases and the V segment lost 9 bases, leaving 14 bases of the junction unmatched. The CDR3 is 14 residues long. Written as DNA, the CDR3 is TGTGCCAGAGCCCAGACAGGGTCGGACCATGAAGCTTTCTTT. Encoded protein: CARAQTGSDHEAFF.

V and J are TRBV7-6 and TRBJ2-3; the match to TRBD2 covers 11 bases. This CDR3 has 17 amino acids. CDR1 is SGHVS and CDR2 is FNYEAQ in the germline V gene. V was pared by 4 bases and J by 3 bases, with 9 bases of the junction left unmatched. CDR3 amino acids: CASSSNPSGRLTDTQYF. Written as DNA, the CDR3 is TGTGCCAGCAGCTCAAACCCTAGCGGGAGGCTGACAGATACGCAGTATTTT.

The CDR3 DNA reads as TGTGCCAGCAGGTCACAGCTGTACCAAGAGACCCAGTACTTC. It codes for CASRSQLYQETQYF. V is TRBV2 and J is TRBJ2-5, with unresolved D. V lost 6 bases and J 0 bases, leaving 11 bases between the germline ends. This CDR3 has 14 residues. Germline V gene sequence: CDR1 SNHLY, CDR2 FYNNEI.

The chain joins TRBV28 to TRBJ1-6; a possible D gene is TRBD1 (6 bases). The V gene lost 8 bases and the J gene lost 6 bases, with 11 bases spanning the gap. The CDR3 runs to 13 residues. The germline gives CDR1 MDHEN, CDR2 SYDVKM. In DNA, the CDR3 is TGTGCCAGCCTAGACAGGATTAATTCACCCCTCCACTTT. This codes for CASLDRINSPLHF.

CDR3 sequence: CASSDYAGQGLPYEQYF. CDR3 coding DNA: TGTGCCAGCAGTGACTACGCGGGACAGGGCCTACCCTACGAGCAGTACTTC. This chain connects TRBV6-1 to TRBJ2-7, with 9 bases identical to TRBD1. CDR1 and CDR2 from the germline V gene are MNHNS and SASEGT. The CDR3 length is 17 residues. V dropped 3 bases and J dropped 2; count of bases not matched to a gene: 11.

The J gene is TRBJ2-5, the V gene TRBV7-3; 9 bases map to TRBD2. Per the germline V gene, CDR1 is SGHTA and CDR2 is FQGTGA. V was pared by 2 bases and J by 4 bases, with 11 bases of the junction left unmatched. The CDR3 extends over 17 amino acids. The CDR3 here is CASSLGRREGHRETQYF. CDR3 in DNA: TGTGCCAGCAGCTTAGGTCGGCGGGAGGGCCATCGAGAGACCCAGTACTTC.

The chain has TRBV2 and TRBJ1-5; D uncertain. Germline assignment: CDR1 SNHLY and CDR2 FYNNEI. V was shortened by 6 bases and J by 0 bases, with 6 bases between the two germline ends. The CDR3 is 13 amino acids. In DNA, the CDR3 is TGTGCCAGCAGCAGATATAGCAATCAGCCCCAGCATTTT. It is translated as CASSRYSNQPQHF.

The chain carries TRBV9 and TRBJ1-2; possibly TRBD1 for D (5 bases). Germline assignment: CDR1 SGDLS and CDR2 YYNGEE. V lost 3 bases to trimming and J lost 5 bases, with 17 bases between them. The CDR3 is 15 amino acids. CDR3 loop: CASSARDSLRYGYTF. CDR3 coding DNA: TGTGCCAGCAGCGCCCGGGACTCCCTCCGATATGGCTACACCTTC. The whole variable domain, filled in from reference TRBV9 and TRBJ1-2, reads DSGVTQTPKHLITATGQRVTLRCSPRSGDLSVYWYQQSLDQGLQFLIQYYNGEERAKGNILERFSAQQFPDLHSELNLSSLELGDSALYFCASSARDSLRYGYTFGSGTRLTVV.

CDR3 sequence reads: CASSLVVGYTF. The CDR3 coding sequence is TGTGCCAGCAGCTTAGTCGTCGGCTACACCTTC. The chain is built from TRBV7-2 and TRBJ1-2; D is unclear. Trimming pared 1 base from V and 8 bases from J, leaving 5 bases between. Per germline, CDR1 SGHTA and CDR2 FQGNSA. The CDR3 extends over 11 amino acids.

The chain carries TRBV29-1 and TRBJ2-7; possible D gene TRBD2, 6 bases. Per germline, CDR1 SQVTM and CDR2 ANQGSEA. V dropped 4 bases and J dropped 6 bases, with 10 bases sitting between them. This CDR3 has 11 residues. For the CDR3, the DNA is TGCAGCGTTGGGGGGGAAGGCGAGCAGTACTTC. Translating it yields CSVGGEGEQYF.

The J gene is TRBJ1-1, the V gene TRBV4-2, with a weak D call TRBD1 (6 bases). CDR1 LGHNA and CDR2 YNFKEQ come from the germline V gene. The CDR3 contains 14 residues. V lost 3 bases to trimming and J lost 1 base, with 9 bases between them. As DNA, the CDR3 is TGTGCCAGCAGCCAGGAGACAGGGAACACTGAAGCTTTCTTT. Residues: CASSQETGNTEAFF.

The genes are TRBV4-1 and TRBJ2-7; D perhaps matches TRBD1 (6 bases). The CDR3 length is 14 residues. V shed 1 base and J shed 5 bases, with 12 bases lying between them. Germline assignment: CDR1 MGHRA and CDR2 YSYEKL. The CDR3 loop is CASSQVQGRDEQYF. As DNA, the CDR3 is TGCGCCAGCAGCCAAGTACAGGGTCGGGACGAGCAGTACTTC.